These 24 T cell receptor beta chains share one sample of origin, sequenced in a study of early T cells in non-severe SARS-CoV-2 infection. TCRdb independently ran MiXCR on the 5' RACE reads; one entry per CDR3 protein. The sample shows roughly 50,000 distinct CDR3 sequences, over 7.5% of them seen only once. The sample was whole blood. All receptors derive from an adult who was a healthcare worker with PCR-confirmed SARS-CoV-2 infection or an uninfected control (not recorded which).

This clonotype appeared many times. J is TRBJ2-5 and V is TRBV6-5; 10 bases match TRBD1. This CDR3 comprises 14 residues. V lost 7 bases, J lost 6 bases, and 8 bases stayed unmatched. Germline CDR1 MNHEY, CDR2 SVGAGI. The CDR3 is CASNRNDRGQTQYF. The CDR3 nucleotides are TGTGCCAGCAACCGTAACGACAGGGGGCAGACCCAGTACTTC.

The table lists this clonotype with many counts. The chain employs TRBV6-1 and TRBJ2-3, with 14 bases lining up with TRBD2. In germline, CDR1 is MNHNS, CDR2 SASEGT. CDR3 length: 15 amino acids. J was trimmed by 4 bases and V by 4 bases; bases with no gene match: 1. CDR3: CASSGLAGGPDTQYF. CDR3 DNA: TGTGCCAGCAGTGGACTAGCGGGAGGGCCAGATACGCAGTATTTT.

In this sample, this clonotype turned up a few times. The V gene is TRBV18, the J gene TRBJ2-1; D not resolved. CDR1 is KGHSH, CDR2 LQKENI, per germline. Trimming took off 3 bases at V and 5 bases at J, with 5 bases between the two ends. CDR3 length: 12 amino acids. CDR3 sequence (DNA): TGTGCCAGCTCACCGCCCGACAATGAGCAGTTCTTC. It codes for CASSPPDNEQFF.

The chain carries TRBV19 and TRBJ2-5; D possibly corresponds to TRBD1 (7 bases). Germline-derived CDR1 and CDR2 are LNHDA and SQIVND (reference sequence). The CDR3 is 14 residues long. V gave up 3 bases and J gave up 6 bases, with 14 bases separating them. The CDR3 DNA reads as TGTGCCAGTAGTATCTCGCAGGGGGGAAAGACCCAGTACTTC. Translated: CASSISQGGKTQYF.

The chain carries TRBV27 and TRBJ2-1; 7 bases fit TRBD2. CDR3 length equals 14 residues. Germline trimming cut 2 bases from V and 8 bases from J; bases unmatched to any gene: 6. Germline V CDR1 and CDR2: MNHEY, SMNVEV (reference sequence). The CDR3: CASSLIREEDEQFF. Written as DNA, the CDR3 is TGTGCCAGCAGTTTAATTCGGGAGGAAGATGAGCAGTTCTTC.

The chain recombines TRBV5-5 with TRBJ2-2, with D perhaps TRBD2 (6 bases). Per germline, CDR1 SGHKS and CDR2 YYEKEE (reference sequence). The CDR3 covers 15 residues. V lost 4 bases and J lost 0, with 10 bases in between. CDR3 protein: CASSRGTANTGELFF. CDR3 bases: TGTGCCAGCAGCCGGGGGACGGCGAACACCGGGGAGCTGTTTTTT.

This clonotype was seen more than once but under ten times. This chain joins TRBV2 and TRBJ2-7; 9 positions match TRBD1. The CDR3 totals 14 residues. Germline V gene sequence: CDR1 SNHLY, CDR2 FYNNEI. The junction had 7 bases not matched to a gene; V was cut back by 6 bases and J by 4 bases. In DNA form, the CDR3 reads TGTGCCAGCAGGCCGGGACAGGGAAGGTACGAGCAGTACTTC. Its translation is CASRPGQGRYEQYF.

The table lists this clonotype with a few counts. The chain carries TRBV20-1 and TRBJ2-7; D is ambiguous. Germline V gene data show CDR1 as DFQATT and CDR2 as SNEGSKA (reference sequence). The CDR3 contains 12 residues. Trimming stripped 4 bases from V and 0 bases from J, with 7 bases between. In nucleotides, the CDR3 is TGCAGTGCTATCCACAGCTCCTACGAGCAGTACTTC. It encodes CSAIHSSYEQYF.

CDR3: CASSVAGRVADTQYF. The CDR3 nucleotides are TGTGCCAGCAGCGTAGCGGGCAGGGTAGCAGATACGCAGTATTTT. The rearrangement uses TRBV9 and TRBJ2-3, with D tentatively TRBD1 (5 bases). The CDR3 totals 15 residues. Trimming took 0 bases from V and 4 from J, leaving 12 bases between them. CDR1 and CDR2 (germline): SGDLS, YYNGEE.

There are many counts of this clonotype. The gene calls are TRBV7-2 and TRBJ1-5; no clear D. The CDR3 is made up of 13 amino acids. Germline CDR1 reads SGHTA; CDR2 reads FQGNSA. Trimming removed 3 bases from V and 7 bases from J, with 10 bases in between. Here the CDR3 reads CASSFGSWQPQHF. The CDR3 nucleotides are TGTGCCAGCAGCTTTGGATCTTGGCAGCCCCAGCATTTT.

The table lists this clonotype with a few counts. This chain connects TRBV5-1 to TRBJ2-6; D unclear. This CDR3 comprises 15 residues. Trimming took off 0 bases at V and 0 bases at J, with 4 bases between the two ends. Germline V gene sequence: CDR1 SGHRS, CDR2 YFSETQ. CDR3: CASSLEFSGANVLTF. As DNA, the CDR3 is TGCGCCAGCAGCTTGGAATTCTCTGGGGCCAACGTCCTGACTTTC.

This clonotype was counted at least ten times. The chain couples TRBV29-1 to TRBJ1-1; D is ambiguous. The germline V gene encodes CDR1 SQVTM and CDR2 ANQGSEA. Between the trimmed V and J ends, which lost 8 bases and 1 base, there was a span of 5 bases. CDR3 size: 10 residues. CDR3 amino acids: CSFKNTEAFF. The DNA for the CDR3 is TGCAGCTTCAAGAACACTGAAGCTTTCTTT.

V is TRBV27 and J is TRBJ2-1; TRBD1 agrees at 7 bases. The J segment lost 4 bases and the V segment lost 5 bases, leaving 5 bases of the junction unmatched. Germline-derived CDR1 and CDR2 are MNHEY and SMNVEV (reference sequence). This CDR3 has 14 residues. CDR3: CASSPTGMYNEQFF. For the CDR3, the DNA is TGTGCCAGCAGTCCGACAGGGATGTACAATGAGCAGTTCTTC.

Only a few counts were recorded for this clonotype. The chain uses TRBV18 and TRBJ1-6; D is ambiguous. Trimming took 2 bases from V and 1 from J, leaving 6 bases between them. CDR3 length equals 15 residues. Germline CDR1 reads KGHSH; CDR2 reads LQKENI. The chain's CDR3 is CASSPIRSYNSPLHF. For the CDR3, the DNA is TGTGCCAGCTCACCAATACGGTCCTATAATTCACCCCTCCACTTT.

This clonotype was recorded many times. The chain is built from TRBV2 and TRBJ1-3; possibly TRBD1 for D (5 bases). V shed 4 bases and J shed 3 bases, with 13 bases lying between them. This CDR3 comprises 15 residues. Germline V gene lookup returns CDR1 SNHLY and CDR2 FYNNEI. DNA for the CDR3: TGTGCCAGCAGTGTAGGGGTAACCGGTGGAAACACCATATATTTT. This codes for CASSVGVTGGNTIYF.

At least ten counts were recorded for this clonotype. The chain uses TRBV19 and TRBJ1-5; D not certain. The CDR3 length is 13 residues. Germline CDR1 LNHDA, CDR2 SQIVND (reference sequence). The V end lost 3 bases, the J end lost 2 bases, and 5 bases lay between the germline ends. The CDR3 DNA reads TGTGCCAGTAGTATGTTGGGCAATCAGCCCCAGCATTTT. Amino acids: CASSMLGNQPQHF.

The chain employs TRBV5-1 and TRBJ2-2, with 10 positions matching TRBD2. CDR3 length: 16 residues. Germline V gene data show CDR1 as SGHRS and CDR2 as YFSETQ. With V trimmed by 4 bases and J by 1 base, 4 bases remained unmatched. CDR3 nucleotide sequence: TGCGCCAGCAGCGTATGGACTAGCGGGAACACCGGGGAGCTGTTTTTT. It translates to CASSVWTSGNTGELFF.

The chain has TRBV29-1 and TRBJ2-1; either TRBD1 or TRBD2 may supply D (5 bases each). The CDR3 has 16 residues. Germline lookup yields CDR1 SQVTM and CDR2 ANQGSEA. Trimming pared 4 bases from V and 9 bases from J, leaving 25 bases between. CDR3 bases: TGCAGCGTTGGGTGGAATGGGGCGGGTTCCGGGACTGAGCAGTTCTTC. Encoded protein: CSVGWNGAGSGTEQFF.

This clonotype was seen repeatedly, ten times or more. This rearrangement joins TRBV15 to TRBJ2-7; D is possibly TRBD2 (5 bases). This CDR3 spans 20 amino acids. Germline assignment: CDR1 LNHNV and CDR2 YYDKDF (reference sequence). V gave up 4 bases and J gave up 2 bases, with 30 bases separating them. The CDR3 DNA follows: TGTGCCACCAGCACCAGTGGGAGCCCAAAGGAATTGCGGTCCCCCTACGAGCAGTACTTC. Encoded protein: CATSTSGSPKELRSPYEQYF.

There are a few counts of this clonotype. The chain has TRBV24-1 and TRBJ2-4; D is perhaps TRBD1 (6 bases). Trimming cost V 4 bases and J 2 bases, with 11 bases left between them. This CDR3 contains 15 residues. Germline-derived CDR1 and CDR2 are KGHDR and SFDVKD. For the CDR3, the DNA is TGTGCCACCAGTGACCGGACAGTCACCAAAAACATTCAGTACTTC. It encodes CATSDRTVTKNIQYF.

This clonotype was seen a few times. The rearrangement links TRBV29-1 to TRBJ1-1; no clear D. The CDR3 runs to 13 residues. Per germline, CDR1 SQVTM and CDR2 ANQGSEA. The CDR3 nucleotides read TGCAGGGCCGGCACTAACGGGAACACTGAAGCTTTCTTT. Its protein product is CRAGTNGNTEAFF.

The CDR3 DNA reads TGTGCCAGTAGTATGGGACAGGGGGCGAGAGCGCCCAAAAACATTCAGTACTTC. Amino acid sequence: CASSMGQGARAPKNIQYF. The chain joins TRBV19 to TRBJ2-4; TRBD1 matches 12 bases. Per the germline V gene, CDR1 is LNHDA and CDR2 is SQIVND (reference sequence). CDR3 length equals 18 residues. Unmatched junction bases numbered 8, after V lost 3 bases and J lost 2 bases.

This clonotype has at least ten counts. The chain links TRBV7-2 to TRBJ1-5; D gene uncertain. V lost 5 bases to trimming and J lost 2 bases, with 7 bases between them. Germline V gene data show CDR1 as SGHTA and CDR2 as FQGNSA. This CDR3 has 13 amino acids. CDR3 bases: TGTGCCAGCAGCCGCACGGGCAATCAGCCCCAGCATTTT. Translated: CASSRTGNQPQHF.

This clonotype was seen a few times. This sequence joins TRBV4-1 and TRBJ2-2, with TRBD1 identical over 9 bases. With 4 bases clipped from V and 5 bases from J, the junction kept 8 bases outside the gene matches. Per the germline V gene, CDR1 is MGHRA and CDR2 is YSYEKL. CDR3 length equals 16 residues. DNA of the CDR3: TGCGCCAGCAGCCCCTGGGGAGGGACAGGGACCGGGGAGCTGTTTTTT. Its protein product is CASSPWGGTGTGELFF.